Listed here is a single T cell receptor (beta chain). Its antigen remains undetermined. One base away there is no much larger clone; base qualities are not given. The sample comes from a study of blood T cell repertoires in COVID-19 (dated by TCRdb to the early 2020s). Regarding the research as a whole: The collaborator samples originated in the United States, Italy and Spain and spanned the acute and convalescent phases of COVID-19. The material from the prospective study consisted of cDNA or gDNA derived from T cells, B-cell-depleted T cells, or PBMCs. Deeply sampled blood TCRbeta repertoires from subjects exposed to, actively infected with, or recovered from COVID-19 were included in the dataset. A freely available public database, intended as a resource for researchers studying the immune response to SARS-CoV-2, is where the repertoires were released. The samples were drawn from the first 160 participants of the ongoing ImmuneRACE study and from 1,254 subjects provided by 6 global collaborators. The sample metadata nearly always contained a de-identified subject ID, COVID-19 status, age in years and sex. HLA class I and class II types, where available, came from metadata supplied by the sample provider rather than from assay-based typing. What the study reported, not specific to this receptor: How much clinical and demographic metadata was included differed by source and by participant, and the metadata was provided uncurated.

Collaborating institutions collected whole blood in K2EDTA tubes following their own protocols. For TCRbeta analysis, collaborators shipped samples in one of three forms: frozen whole blood, isolated PBMCs, or DNA extracted from either of those sample types. TCRbeta CDR3 regions were amplified from genomic DNA using the immunoSEQ Assay, a bias-controlled multiplex PCR. Concerning the study's data processing: The number of nucleated cells in each sample was estimated by amplification of reference gene primers within the assay. To quantify the absolute abundance of each unique TCRbeta CDR3 rearrangement, sequence reads were collapsed and filtered. For each sample, productive Simpson clonality was calculated as the square root of Simpson's diversity index across productive rearrangements. In its TCRdb copy, this immuneACCESS table keeps in-frame sequences only and misses some clones. Where compared with another copy, unresolved V genes explain less than half of these, and the others have no known cause. Clone size and V and J calls were adopted from that table, with D and trimming inferred from the DNA. The sample table shows 95,000 to 150,000 clones, and about four fifths are seen once. Of the sample, 4% to 5.5% is held by the ten largest clones.

At the junction V is shortened by 4 bases and J by 0 bases, with 6 bases in between. The CDR1 and CDR2 encoded by the germline V gene are KGHSH and LQKENI. The CDR3 spans 13 residues, from the cysteine through the phenylalanine. Only the CDR3 region is kept as DNA, spanning 39 bases read in frame from base 1. The V and J segments used are TRBV18 and TRBJ2-5, with the D gene call left open. The sample comprised peripheral blood. The sequence derives from a woman aged 65 to 85 with acute or convalescent COVID-19. The CDR3 in this case is CASSRLNQETQYF. The bases are TGTGCCAGCTCACGACTGAACCAAGAGACCCAGTACTTC.